This T cell receptor beta chain originates from a study of blood T cell repertoires in COVID-19. On the study more broadly: Whether acute or convalescent, the COVID-19 samples came from the United States, Italy and Spain. Sources were T cells, B-cell-depleted T cells, or PBMCs; the material itself was cDNA or gDNA.

Profiling relied on immunoSEQ multiplex PCR, and the TCRdb table lists in-frame clones only, not all of them. The table records a few hundred thousand clones, 70% to 90% of them present only once. Germline CDR1 LGHNA, CDR2 YSLEER. V dropped 2 bases and J dropped 0 bases, with 19 bases sitting between them. This CDR3 contains 18 residues. This sequence was found in a woman younger than 45 with active or convalescent COVID-19. This chain connects TRBV4-3 to TRBJ1-2; a possible D gene is TRBD1 (6 bases). The sample was peripheral blood. CDR3 protein: CASSQTGHGQPSNYGYTF. The DNA of the CDR3 is TGCGCCAGCAGCCAAACGGGACATGGACAACCTTCTAACTATGGCTACACCTTC.